This TCR beta chain was recovered during a study of control samples from healthy donors and cancer patients. V lost 3 bases and J lost 4; bases outside the gene matches: 11. The CDR3 spans 18 residues. Germline CDR1 reads SGDLS; CDR2 reads YYNGEE. Method: immunoSEQ multiplex PCR; TCRdb's copy keeps in-frame clones and lacks some. The sample has approximately 90,000 clones, approximately 93% seen once. Input material: blood. The receptor was derived from a woman between 25 and 40 years old in good health. The V call is TRBV9, the J call TRBJ2-2; TRBD1 matches at 11 bases. CDR3 nucleotide sequence: TGTGCCAGCAGCGGTAGGACAGGGGGCTACTCGGGCACCGGGGAGCTGTTTTTT. Its protein product is CASSGRTGGYSGTGELFF.